A selection of T cell receptor beta chains follows, all from one sample in a study of T cell clonotyping in hematopoietic cell transplantation. The repertoire was sequenced with immunoSEQ multiplex PCR; TCRdb's copy has only in-frame clones and lacks some. This repertoire shows tens of thousands of clones, 95% found once; its top ten account for roughly 0.91%. Material: peripheral blood mononuclear cells. All receptors come from a young man in good health. Some clones in this sample may be carry-over from other donors' samples. Each CDR3 is given with its conserved first and last residue. A D gene is named only where the DNA matches it firmly. The size of a clone is reported for some rows only, either as once, few or many, or as a class for expanded clones.

size: few; J: TRBJ2-2; V: TRBV4-1; D: TRBD2; CDR3: CASSQDLFGLANTGELFF; DNA: TGCGCCAGCAGCCAAGATCTATTCGGACTAGCGAACACCGGGGAGCTGTTTTTT
size: .; J: TRBJ1-1; V: TRBV5-4; D: TRBD1; CDR3: CASSLDQGAAEAFF; DNA: TGTGCCAGCAGCTTGGATCAGGGGGCGGCTGAAGCTTTCTTT
size: .; J: TRBJ2-5; V: TRBV5-1; D: TRBD2; CDR3: CASSQAAGGSRRETQYF; DNA: TGCGCCAGCAGTCAGGCAGCCGGCGGGAGTAGGAGAGAGACCCAGTACTTC
size: .; J: TRBJ2-1; V: TRBV6-5; D: .; CDR3: CASSYSTLDNEQFF; DNA: TGTGCCAGCAGTTACTCGACCTTAGACAATGAGCAGTTCTTC
size: .; J: TRBJ1-5; V: TRBV6-5; D: .; CDR3: CASSSGGGYSNQPQHF; DNA: TGTGCCAGCAGTTCCGGGGGCGGCTATAGCAATCAGCCCCAGCATTTT
size: .; J: TRBJ1-5; V: TRBV4-1; D: .; CDR3: CASSQGVDQPQHF; DNA: TGCGCCAGCAGCCAGGGGGTCGATCAGCCCCAGCATTTT
size: .; J: TRBJ2-3; V: TRBV6-4; D: .; CDR3: CASSPGVEGDTQYF; DNA: TGTGCCAGCAGCCCAGGGGTAGAAGGGGATACGCAGTATTTT
size: .; J: TRBJ1-1; V: TRBV29-1; D: .; CDR3: CSVEWGNTEAFF; DNA: TGCAGCGTTGAATGGGGGAACACTGAAGCTTTCTTT
size: few; J: TRBJ1-5; V: TRBV5-1; D: .; CDR3: CASSLGGGNQPQHF; DNA: TGCGCCAGCAGCTTGGGCGGTGGCAATCAGCCCCAGCATTTT
size: .; J: TRBJ2-3; V: TRBV7-9; D: .; CDR3: CASSRRGGLSTDTQYF; DNA: TGTGCCAGCAGCCGGCGGGGCGGGCTAAGCACAGATACGCAGTATTTT
size: .; J: TRBJ2-1; V: TRBV7-2; D: .; CDR3: CASSQSPWFDQFF; DNA: TGTGCCAGCAGCCAAAGCCCCTGGTTCGATCAGTTCTTC
size: .; J: TRBJ1-6; V: TRBV2; D: .; CDR3: CASSPRYTGSYNSPLHF; DNA: TGTGCCAGCAGTCCTAGGTATACAGGTTCTTATAATTCACCCCTCCACTTT
size: .; J: TRBJ2-7; V: TRBV2; D: TRBD2; CDR3: CASIYAGVHEQYF; DNA: TGTGCCAGCATTTATGCGGGAGTCCACGAGCAGTACTTC
size: .; J: TRBJ2-3; V: TRBV5-1; D: .; CDR3: CASSLGQQGAADTQYF; DNA: TGCGCCAGCAGCTTGGGTCAACAGGGTGCAGCTGATACGCAGTATTTT
size: once; J: TRBJ2-3; V: TRBV4-3; D: .; CDR3: CASSQRPGDTQYF; DNA: TGCGCCAGCAGCCAACGCCCAGGGGATACGCAGTATTTT
size: .; J: TRBJ2-2; V: TRBV7-9; D: .; CDR3: CASTSRSTGELFF; DNA: TGTGCCAGCACCTCACGGAGCACCGGGGAGCTGTTTTTT
size: once; J: TRBJ1-3; V: TRBV7-2; D: .; CDR3: CASSLVGAVDGNTIYF; DNA: TGTGCCAGCAGCTTAGTAGGAGCCGTGGATGGAAACACCATATATTTT
size: .; J: TRBJ2-5; V: TRBV30; D: .; CDR3: CAWSVRTSDSWAETQYF; DNA: TGTGCCTGGAGTGTCCGTACCAGCGACAGCTGGGCAGAGACCCAGTACTTC
size: .; J: TRBJ1-1; V: TRBV7-7; D: TRBD1; CDR3: CASSPGQGREAFF; DNA: TGTGCCAGCAGCCCGGGACAGGGTCGTGAAGCTTTCTTT
size: .; J: TRBJ2-7; V: TRBV11-3; D: .; CDR3: CASTSITYEQYF; DNA: TGTGCCAGCACCTCGATCACTTACGAGCAGTACTTC
size: .; J: TRBJ1-2; V: TRBV12-5; D: .; CDR3: CASGLARDVTNYGYTF; DNA: TGTGCTAGTGGTTTGGCCCGGGACGTCACTAACTATGGCTACACCTTC
size: once; J: TRBJ2-2; V: TRBV14; D: .; CDR3: CASSQERWPLNTGELFF; DNA: TGTGCCAGCAGCCAAGAACGCTGGCCACTGAACACCGGGGAGCTGTTTTTT
size: once; J: TRBJ1-2; V: TRBV16; D: TRBD1; CDR3: CASHPYNLGDRGPADYGYTF; DNA: TGTGCCAGCCATCCCTACAACTTGGGGGACAGGGGTCCCGCTGACTATGGCTACACCTTC
size: .; J: TRBJ1-3; V: TRBV14; D: .; CDR3: CASSQDLGLRNTIYF; DNA: TGTGCCAGCAGCCAAGATCTGGGACTAAGAAACACCATATATTTT
size: .; J: TRBJ2-7; V: TRBV14; D: .; CDR3: CASSHLPGKGVDEQYF; DNA: TGTGCCAGCAGCCATCTGCCAGGGAAAGGGGTAGACGAGCAGTACTTC
size: .; J: TRBJ2-1; V: TRBV10-2; D: TRBD2; CDR3: CASSDRLAGPAYNEQFF; DNA: TGCGCCAGCAGTGATCGCCTAGCGGGACCGGCATACAATGAGCAGTTCTTC
size: .; J: TRBJ2-7; V: TRBV13; D: TRBD2; CDR3: CASSPALRGGLEQYF; DNA: TGTGCCAGCAGCCCTGCCCTGCGGGGGGGCCTCGAGCAGTACTTC
size: .; J: TRBJ2-7; V: TRBV25-1; D: .; CDR3: CASSLSGYEQYF; DNA: TGTGCCAGCAGCCTTTCGGGGTACGAGCAGTACTTC
size: .; J: TRBJ2-2; V: TRBV11-1; D: .; CDR3: CASSSTGPVGELFF; DNA: TGTGCCAGCAGCTCCACAGGGCCAGTCGGGGAGCTGTTTTTT
size: once; J: TRBJ2-3; V: TRBV5-8; D: .; CDR3: CASSPGVPTGTDTQYF; DNA: TGTGCCAGCAGCCCTGGGGTCCCCACTGGCACAGATACGCAGTATTTT
size: .; J: TRBJ2-1; V: TRBV27; D: TRBD2; CDR3: CATLAGPNEQFF; DNA: TGTGCCACCTTAGCGGGTCCCAATGAGCAGTTCTTC
size: .; J: TRBJ2-7; V: TRBV5-1; D: .; CDR3: CASSLGGGPYEQYF; DNA: TGCGCCAGCAGCTTGGGCGGGGGCCCCTACGAGCAGTACTTC
size: .; J: TRBJ1-2; V: TRBV6-1; D: .; CDR3: CASSVLATGDGYTF; DNA: TGTGCCAGCAGTGTACTTGCGACAGGTGATGGCTACACCTTC
size: few; J: TRBJ1-1; V: TRBV29-1; D: .; CDR3: CSVLGIRLATEAFF; DNA: TGCAGCGTACTGGGAATAAGGTTGGCCACTGAAGCTTTCTTT
size: .; J: TRBJ2-6; V: TRBV7-6; D: .; CDR3: CASSLRRFGANVLTF; DNA: TGTGCCAGCAGCTTACGCCGTTTTGGGGCCAACGTCCTGACTTTC
size: .; J: TRBJ1-2; V: TRBV19; D: .; CDR3: CASSIASDGHYGYTF; DNA: TGTGCCAGTAGTATAGCTTCCGACGGCCACTATGGCTACACCTTC
size: .; J: TRBJ1-5; V: TRBV4-1; D: .; CDR3: CASSQDTQSRQPQHF; DNA: TGCGCCAGCAGCCAAGATACGCAGAGCCGCCAGCCCCAGCATTTT
size: .; J: TRBJ2-7; V: TRBV11-3; D: .; CDR3: CASSSVLEQYF; DNA: TGTGCCAGCAGCTCCGTACTAGAGCAGTACTTC
size: .; J: TRBJ2-7; V: TRBV6-1; D: .; CDR3: CASSGGGDLYEQYF; DNA: TGTGCCAGCAGTGGGGGCGGGGATCTCTACGAGCAGTACTTC
size: .; J: TRBJ2-2; V: TRBV11-3; D: .; CDR3: CASQAGQPITGELFF; DNA: TGTGCCAGCCAGGCGGGACAGCCCATCACCGGGGAGCTGTTTTTT
size: .; J: TRBJ1-6; V: TRBV7-9; D: .; CDR3: CASSPGRSNSPLHF; DNA: TGTGCCAGCAGCCCCGGACGGTCAAATTCACCCCTCCACTTT
size: .; J: TRBJ1-6; V: TRBV7-9; D: .; CDR3: CASSPAGPGSPLHF; DNA: TGTGCCAGCAGCCCAGCCGGCCCTGGTTCACCCCTCCACTTT
size: .; J: TRBJ2-3; V: TRBV25-1; D: TRBD2; CDR3: CASSEVVSGIGTDTQYF; DNA: TGTGCCAGCAGTGAAGTGGTTAGCGGGATTGGCACAGATACGCAGTATTTT
size: .; J: TRBJ2-7; V: TRBV4-1; D: TRBD2; CDR3: CASSQDGAGGVYEQYF; DNA: TGCGCCAGCAGCCAAGATGGAGCGGGAGGCGTCTACGAGCAGTACTTC
size: .; J: TRBJ2-1; V: TRBV4-1; D: .; CDR3: CASSQDVASGASYNEQFF; DNA: TGCGCCAGCAGCCAAGATGTAGCAAGCGGTGCATCCTACAATGAGCAGTTCTTC
size: .; J: TRBJ2-1; V: TRBV21-1; D: .; CDR3: CASSKNWQFADGYNEQFF; DNA: TGTGCCAGCAGCAAGAACTGGCAGTTCGCGGATGGCTACAATGAGCAGTTCTTC
size: .; J: TRBJ1-2; V: TRBV10-3; D: TRBD1; CDR3: CAISEGQGAYGYTF; DNA: TGTGCCATCAGTGAGGGACAGGGGGCGTATGGCTACACCTTC
size: .; J: TRBJ2-7; V: TRBV5-6; D: .; CDR3: CASSSDVDYEQYF; DNA: TGTGCCAGCAGTTCTGACGTAGACTACGAGCAGTACTTC
size: .; J: TRBJ2-3; V: TRBV11-3; D: TRBD2; CDR3: CASEKPGLASDTQYF; DNA: TGTGCCAGCGAGAAGCCGGGACTAGCGTCAGATACGCAGTATTTT
size: .; J: TRBJ1-2; V: TRBV7-9; D: .; CDR3: CASSSRLDRPYGYTF; DNA: TGTGCCAGCAGCTCTCGATTAGACAGGCCCTATGGCTACACCTTC
size: .; J: TRBJ1-2; V: TRBV5-4; D: .; CDR3: CASSQILGQGVSGYTF; DNA: TGTGCCAGCAGCCAGATTCTCGGGCAGGGAGTCTCGGGCTACACCTTC
size: .; J: TRBJ2-5; V: TRBV6-5; D: .; CDR3: CASSSDHQETQYF; DNA: TGTGCCAGCAGCTCGGACCATCAAGAGACCCAGTACTTC
size: .; J: TRBJ1-2; V: TRBV5-1; D: TRBD1; CDR3: CASSQGQGALIGGYTF; DNA: TGCGCCAGCAGCCAGGGACAGGGGGCGTTAATCGGAGGCTACACCTTC
size: .; J: TRBJ1-1; V: TRBV7-2; D: .; CDR3: CASTLGGMNTEAFF; DNA: TGTGCCAGCACCCTAGGGGGGATGAACACTGAAGCTTTCTTT
size: .; J: TRBJ2-7; V: TRBV19; D: TRBD1; CDR3: CASTAGTGNIYEQYF; DNA: TGTGCCAGTACCGCCGGGACAGGGAATATCTACGAGCAGTACTTC